Below are 10 T cell receptor beta chains sequenced from a single sample in a study of ipilimumab plus nivolumab after autologous stem cell transplantation. Measured with immunoSEQ multiplex PCR; TCRdb has only the in-frame clones, and not every one. The sample holds about 5,000 clones; around four fifths are singletons and the top ten take approximately 15%. This material consisted of PBMCs, taken in a trial of ipilimumab plus nivolumab as post-transplant consolidation. The receptors were sampled from a male donor with multiple myeloma.

The rearrangement joins TRBV27 to TRBJ1-5; a weak D match, TRBD1 (5 bases). The germline gives CDR1 MNHEY, CDR2 SMNVEV (reference sequence). The CDR3 is made up of 17 amino acids. Trimming cost V 4 bases and J 1 base, with 17 bases left between them. The CDR3 loop reads CASSSLGGGISNQPQHF. The CDR3 region has the DNA TGTGCCAGCAGTTCCCTGGGGGGTGGAATAAGCAATCAGCCCCAGCATTTT.

The chain carries TRBV9 and TRBJ1-6; D remains unclear. The CDR3 covers 15 residues. Trimming removed 1 base from V and 9 bases from J, with 14 bases in between. CDR1 and CDR2 from the germline V gene are SGDLS and YYNGEE. In nucleotides, the CDR3 is TGTGCCAGCAGCGTATCGGCAGGCGGGAGTTCACCCCTCCACTTT. Translating it yields CASSVSAGGSSPLHF.

This clone was counted only a few times. The CDR3 nucleotides read TGTGCCAGCAGCTCCGGGGTGGGAGAAAAACTGTTTTTT. This codes for CASSSGVGEKLFF. The chain joins TRBV7-9 to TRBJ1-4; D call uncertain. Per germline, CDR1 SEHNR and CDR2 FQNEAQ (reference sequence). The CDR3 runs 13 residues. Trimming left V 4 bases short and J 8 bases short, with 11 bases between.

This chain uses TRBV18 with TRBJ1-4, with D possibly being TRBD1 (5 bases). The CDR3 is made up of 14 amino acids. Per the germline V gene, CDR1 is KGHSH and CDR2 is LQKENI. Trimming took 3 bases from V and 8 from J, leaving 13 bases between them. CDR3 nucleotides: TGTGCCAGCTCACCTCAGGGTAATCGGGAAAAACTGTTTTTT. This sequence encodes CASSPQGNREKLFF. The full variable domain, with the rest looked up from reference TRBV18 and TRBJ1-4, is NAGVMQNPRHLVRRRGQEARLRCSPMKGHSHVYWYRQLPEEGLKFMVYLQKENIIDESGMPKERFSAEFPKEGPSILRIQQVVRGDSAAYFCASSPQGNREKLFFGSGTQLSVL.

The chain recombines TRBV18 with TRBJ2-1; D assignment may be TRBD1 or TRBD2 (5 bases each). This CDR3 region has 14 residues. Trimming took 5 bases from V and 8 from J, leaving 16 bases between them. Germline lookup yields CDR1 KGHSH and CDR2 LQKENI. The chain's CDR3 is CASSSGTAGDEQFF. CDR3 coding DNA: TGTGCCAGCTCATCCGGGACGGCTGGCGATGAGCAGTTCTTC.

The chain employs TRBV7-3 and TRBJ2-1, with D maybe TRBD1 (6 bases). This CDR3 has 16 amino acids. The germline V and J ends were trimmed by 5 bases and 0 bases, with 14 bases remaining between them. Germline-derived CDR1 and CDR2 are SGHTA and FQGTGA. The CDR3, as DNA: TGTGCCAGCAGCGCCGCACAGGGAAGCTCCTACAATGAGCAGTTCTTC. Translated: CASSAAQGSSYNEQFF. The full variable domain, its missing parts supplied by reference TRBV7-3 and TRBJ2-1, is GAGVSQTPSNKVTEKGKYVELRCDPISGHTALYWYRQSLGQGPEFLIYFQGTGAADDSGLPNDRFFAVRPEGSVSTLKIQRTERGDSAVYLCASSAAQGSSYNEQFFGPGTRLTVL.

CDR3 sequence: CASTSPGQVYEQYF. CDR3 sequence (DNA): TGTGCCAGCACCTCCCCTGGACAGGTCTACGAGCAGTACTTC. This chain connects TRBV6-5 to TRBJ2-7, with 7 bases fitting TRBD1. The CDR3 sequence is 14 residues long. V gave up 7 bases and J gave up 3 bases; unmatched junction bases: 9. Looked up from germline, CDR1 is MNHEY and CDR2 is SVGAGI.

On this clone: A junction boundary mismatches the germline segment, possibly from a read error. The CDR3 DNA follows: TGCAGGGCGTCACGCGGAACGGACGCGAACTTC. It codes for CRASRGTDANF. The V call is TRBV20-1, the J call TRBJ2-4; no definite D call. There are 11 residues in the CDR3. Germline CDR1 and CDR2: DFQATT and SNEGSKA (reference sequence).

V gene TRBV18 combines with J gene TRBJ2-1, with 10 bases lining up with TRBD2. The CDR3 contains 16 residues. Germline lookup yields CDR1 KGHSH and CDR2 LQKENI. Germline trimming cut 6 bases from V and 7 bases from J; bases unmatched to any gene: 12. CDR3 sequence: CASSSLSGGPGNEQFF. The CDR3 coding sequence is TGTGCCAGCTCGTCACTTAGCGGGGGGCCGGGTAATGAGCAGTTCTTC.

The chain links TRBV6-9 to TRBJ2-7, with D unclear. Trimming took 4 bases from V and 3 from J, leaving 10 bases between them. Germline assignment: CDR1 MNHGY and CDR2 SVAAGI. This CDR3 region has 13 residues. Here the CDR3 reads CASSWSAGYEQYF. CDR3 in DNA: TGTGCCAGCAGTTGGTCCGCAGGCTACGAGCAGTACTTC.